The 32 T cell receptor beta chains reported below all come from one sample, sequenced in a study of blood T cell repertoires in COVID-19 (TCRdb year 2020). Libraries came from the immunoSEQ multiplex PCR assay. Here the immuneACCESS table is served through TCRdb, limited to in-frame sequences with V and J called. Missing clones are a known gap in these copies; in checked studies unresolved V genes cover under half, and the rest lacks a known reason. In this sample the table shows tens of thousands of clones, about 88% of which occur a single time. Of the sample, more than 15% falls within the top ten clones. The sample comprised peripheral blood. These receptors were taken from a middle-aged man in a cohort sampled during active COVID-19.

Only a few counts were recorded for this clone. The chain uses TRBV11-2 and TRBJ2-1; unclear D gene. Per germline, CDR1 SGHAT and CDR2 FQNNGV. This CDR3 is 13 amino acids long. Trimming took off 1 base at V and 7 bases at J, with 8 bases between the two ends. CDR3 nucleotides: TGTGCCAGCAGCTTAGCCCCCGGGAATGAGCAGTTCTTC. Its protein is CASSLAPGNEQFF.

The rearrangement joins TRBV24-1 to TRBJ2-1, with TRBD2 matching 8 bases. Trimming cost V 1 base and J 7 bases; bases outside gene matches: 8. The CDR3 consists of 16 residues. CDR1 and CDR2 (germline): KGHDR, SFDVKD. The CDR3 here is CATSDFPRSGSNEQFF. Here the CDR3 DNA reads TGTGCCACCAGTGATTTCCCCAGAAGCGGGAGTAATGAGCAGTTCTTC.

The J gene is TRBJ2-6, the V gene TRBV30; TRBD1 matches 10 bases. The CDR3 contains 16 residues. Germline V gives CDR1 GTSNPN, CDR2 SVGIG (reference sequence). V was pared by 5 bases and J by 2 bases, with 6 bases of the junction left unmatched. The CDR3 protein is CAWDRGQTAGANVLTF. In nucleotides, the CDR3 is TGTGCCTGGGACAGGGGGCAAACGGCTGGGGCCAACGTCCTGACTTTC.

V gene TRBV19 combines with J gene TRBJ1-2; 8 nucleotides align to TRBD1. V dropped 1 base and J dropped 4; count of bases not matched to a gene: 2. CDR3 size: 14 residues. The V gene's germline CDR1 is LNHDA and CDR2 SQIVND (reference sequence). The CDR3 DNA is TGTGCCAGTAGTATAGGGGACAGGTCCTATGGCTACACCTTC. Protein product: CASSIGDRSYGYTF.

The chain uses TRBV11-3 and TRBJ2-2, with D perhaps TRBD2 (5 bases). Germline values: CDR1 SGHNT, CDR2 YENEEA. This CDR3 is built from 16 residues. Trimming took 4 bases from V and 4 from J, leaving 16 bases between them. CDR3: CASSSASSGGTGELFF. In nucleotides, the CDR3 is TGTGCCAGCAGCTCGGCTAGCTCTGGTGGCACCGGGGAGCTGTTTTTT.

A single count supports this clone. The gene calls are TRBV12-3 or TRBV12-4 and TRBJ2-7, with a weak D call TRBD1 (5 bases). The CDR3 contains 13 residues. V was cut by 2 bases and J by 6 bases, with 11 bases left in between. The CDR3, as DNA: TGTGCCAGCAGTTTAAGCAGGGTAGGCGAGCAGTACGTC. Its translation is CASSLSRVGEQYV.

This chain uses TRBV4-3 with TRBJ2-1, with TRBD1 matching over 7 bases. V lost 3 bases to trimming and J lost 8 bases; unmatched junction nucleotides: 10. CDR1 and CDR2 from the germline V gene are LGHNA and YSLEER. The CDR3 extends over 15 amino acids. CDR3 region: CASSQPDREIDEQFF. The CDR3 DNA reads TGCGCCAGCAGCCAGCCCGACAGGGAGATAGATGAGCAGTTCTTC.

The chain links TRBV3-1 (or the pseudogene TRBV3-2) to TRBJ1-4, with D tentatively TRBD1 (6 bases). Germline CDR1 reads LGHDT; CDR2 reads YNNKEL (reference sequence). This CDR3 has 15 amino acids. Trimming took 6 bases from V and 3 from J, leaving 14 bases between them. The CDR3 sequence is CASSIQGDPNEKLFF. The CDR3 nucleotides are TGTGCCAGCAGTATACAGGGAGACCCTAATGAAAAACTGTTTTTT.

By share of the sample, this clone is large. The rearrangement uses TRBV30 and TRBJ1-5; the match to TRBD1 covers 7 bases. The trim removed 0 bases at V and 9 bases at J, leaving 11 bases unmatched. The CDR3 extends over 15 amino acids. Germline values: CDR1 GTSNPN, CDR2 SVGIG (reference sequence). CDR3 DNA: TGTGCCTGGAGTGTACAAGGGACAGCCTCCGGGCCCCAGCATTTT. This gives the protein CAWSVQGTASGPQHF. Full variable domain (outside the CDR3, taken from reference TRBV30 and TRBJ1-5): SQTIHQWPATLVQPVGSPLSLECTVEGTSNPNLYWYRQAAGRGLQLLFYSVGIGQISSEVPQNLSASRPQDRQFILSSKKLLLSDSGFYLCAWSVQGTASGPQHFGDGTRLSIL.

The chain links TRBV9 to TRBJ1-4, with 8 bases aligning to TRBD1. Germline lookup yields CDR1 SGDLS and CDR2 YYNGEE. The CDR3 is 14 residues long. The V gene end was trimmed by 0 bases and the J gene end by 5 bases; junction bases not matched to a gene: 0. In DNA form, the CDR3 reads TGTGCCAGCAGCGTAGGGACAGGGAATGAAAAACTGTTTTTT. Amino acids: CASSVGTGNEKLFF.

The rearrangement uses TRBV18 and TRBJ2-7, with a possible D match to TRBD2 (5 bases). Germline CDR1 and CDR2: KGHSH and LQKENI. This CDR3 is 12 amino acids long. V was trimmed by 6 bases and J by 5 bases, leaving 11 bases between them. This CDR3 is CASSPSADEQYF. The CDR3 nucleotides are TGTGCCAGCTCGCCCTCAGCGGACGAGCAGTACTTC.

The genes are TRBV3-1 (or the pseudogene TRBV3-2) and TRBJ2-4; 10 bases line up with TRBD1. The CDR3 sequence is 15 residues long. Trimming took 6 bases from V and 8 from J; bases not matched to a gene: 10. The germline V gene has CDR1 LGHDT and CDR2 YNNKEL (reference sequence). Here the CDR3 reads CASRPGQGLEDIQYF. The CDR3 nucleotides read TGTGCCAGCAGGCCGGGACAGGGGCTTGAAGACATTCAGTACTTC.

Only one count was recorded for this clone. The CDR3 spells CASSSGQGGLSPLHF. Written as DNA, the CDR3 is TGTGCCAGCAGCTCGGGACAGGGAGGGCTTTCACCCCTCCACTTT. The chain combines TRBV7-2 with TRBJ1-6, with TRBD1 matching over 9 bases. The CDR3 runs 15 residues. CDR1 and CDR2 (germline): SGHTA, FQGNSA. Germline trimming cut 4 bases from V and 9 bases from J; bases unmatched to any gene: 7.

The rearrangement joins TRBV13 to TRBJ1-1, with D uncertain. The CDR3 contains 13 residues. Trimming removed 7 bases at V and 12 bases at J, with 21 bases between. CDR1 is PRHDT and CDR2 is FYEKMQ in the germline V gene (reference sequence). CDR3 loop: CASIPLSSRLSFF. CDR3 bases: TGTGCCAGCATCCCACTTAGCTCTCGTCTGTCTTTCTTT.

This clone was seen a single time. CDR3 bases: TGTGCCAGCAGTGTGGACTGGGCGGGCGATGAGCAGTTCTTC. Its translation: CASSVDWAGDEQFF. The chain carries TRBV6-4 and TRBJ2-1, with D possibly matching TRBD2 (5 bases). Germline CDR1 and CDR2: MRHNA and SNTAGT. The CDR3 extends over 14 amino acids. Trimming took 4 bases from V and 8 from J, leaving 15 bases between them.

This clone was detected only once. V gene TRBV9 combines with J gene TRBJ2-3, with a weak D call TRBD2 (6 bases). This CDR3 has 12 residues. Deletions cut 7 bases from V and 6 bases from J, with 12 bases between. Germline loops: CDR1 SGDLS, CDR2 YYNGEE. This CDR3 is CASRGSGDTQYF. The DNA of the CDR3 is TGTGCCAGCCGGGGGAGTGGGGATACGCAGTATTTT. The whole variable domain, remainder taken from reference TRBV9 and TRBJ2-3, is DSGVTQTPKHLITATGQRVTLRCSPRSGDLSVYWYQQSLDQGLQFLIQYYNGEERAKGNILERFSAQQFPDLHSELNLSSLELGDSALYFCASRGSGDTQYFGPGTRLTVL.

The chain employs TRBV11-3 and TRBJ2-3; D gene uncertain. V was pared by 4 bases and J by 0 bases, with 5 bases between. The CDR3 contains 13 residues. The germline V gene encodes CDR1 SGHNT and CDR2 YENEEA. The DNA for the CDR3 is TGTGCCAGCAGCTCAGGTAGCACAGATACGCAGTATTTT. Residues: CASSSGSTDTQYF. Drawing the rest from reference TRBV11-3 and TRBJ2-3, the complete variable domain is EAGVVQSPRYKIIEKKQPVAFWCNPISGHNTLYWYLQNLGQGPELLIRYENEEAVDDSQLPKDRFSAERLKGVDSTLKIQPAELGDSAVYLCASSSGSTDTQYFGPGTRLTVL.

CDR3 residues: CASSLDSGNYGYTF. CDR3 nucleotide sequence: TGTGCCAGCAGCTTAGACAGTGGGAACTATGGCTACACCTTC. The V gene is TRBV7-3, the J gene TRBJ1-2, with D possibly being TRBD1 (5 bases). Trimming shortened V by 2 bases and J by 2 bases, and 9 bases separated the two germline ends. The CDR3 length is 14 residues. Germline V gives CDR1 SGHTA, CDR2 FQGTGA.

V gene TRBV7-2 combines with J gene TRBJ1-2, with D tentatively TRBD1 (5 bases). Deletions cut 5 bases from V and 4 bases from J, with 14 bases between. The CDR3 has 14 residues. CDR1 and CDR2 (germline): SGHTA, FQGNSA. The CDR3 here is CASSPGGDGYGYTF. DNA for the CDR3: TGTGCCAGCAGCCCCGGGGGGGACGGCTATGGCTACACCTTC.

The J gene is TRBJ2-3, the V gene TRBV11-2; 9 bases align to TRBD2. Germline V gives CDR1 SGHAT, CDR2 FQNNGV. The CDR3 is 16 residues long. J gave up 2 bases and V 5 bases, and 8 bases lay outside the gene matches. CDR3 bases: TGTGCCAGCAGCCCCTTAGCGGGGGCCCCCACAGATACGCAGTATTTT. Protein: CASSPLAGAPTDTQYF. The whole variable domain, remainder taken from reference TRBV11-2 and TRBJ2-3, is EAGVAQSPRYKIIEKRQSVAFWCNPISGHATLYWYQQILGQGPKLLIQFQNNGVVDDSQLPKDRFSAERLKGVDSTLKIQPAKLEDSAVYLCASSPLAGAPTDTQYFGPGTRLTVL.

Here the CDR3 DNA reads TGTGCCAGCAGCAAAGCGGGACTAGCGGTCCGGATCTACGAGCAGTACGTC. This sequence encodes CASSKAGLAVRIYEQYV. The chain recombines TRBV21-1 with TRBJ2-7; TRBD2 is the table's D call and was not checked against the DNA. TRBV21-1 constitutes a pseudogene. The CDR3 sequence is 17 residues long.

The rearrangement joins TRBV29-1 to TRBJ1-6, with 10 nucleotides matching TRBD1. Per the germline V gene, CDR1 is SQVTM and CDR2 is ANQGSEA. The CDR3 covers 15 residues. V was pared by 6 bases and J by 10 bases, with 12 bases of the junction left unmatched. DNA of the CDR3: TGCAGCGTCGAGAGGCACGGACAGGGGGGATCACCCCTCCACTTT. Translation: CSVERHGQGGSPLHF.

This clone was counted once. The chain joins TRBV2 to TRBJ2-3; TRBD2 might be the D (6 bases). Trimming left V 4 bases short and J 1 base short, with 15 bases between. The CDR3 covers 16 residues. Germline CDR1 SNHLY, CDR2 FYNNEI. CDR3 nucleotide sequence: TGTGCCAGCAGTGGGGGACTTCCTATGGGCACAGATACGCAGTATTTT. This translates into CASSGGLPMGTDTQYF.

J is TRBJ2-1 and V is TRBV4-3; 7 bases line up with TRBD2. This CDR3 region has 17 residues. CDR1 and CDR2 from the germline V gene are LGHNA and YSLEER. V lost 0 bases, J lost 2 bases, and 7 bases stayed unmatched. This CDR3 is CASSQDRSSGTYNEQFF. The CDR3 coding sequence is TGCGCCAGCAGCCAAGATCGGTCCAGCGGGACCTACAATGAGCAGTTCTTC.

This chain joins TRBV13 and TRBJ1-5, with 11 positions matching TRBD1. CDR3 length: 16 amino acids. Germline V CDR1 and CDR2: PRHDT, FYEKMQ (reference sequence). Trimming cost V 5 bases and J 6 bases; bases outside gene matches: 9. CDR3 sequence reads: CASSESDRGLGQPQHF. The CDR3, as DNA: TGTGCCAGCAGCGAATCGGACAGGGGGCTGGGTCAGCCCCAGCATTTT.

This chain joins TRBV7-2 and TRBJ2-2; D gene uncertain. Per germline, CDR1 SGHTA and CDR2 FQGNSA. The CDR3 is made up of 16 amino acids. Between the trimmed V and J ends, which lost 2 bases and 0 bases, there was a span of 10 bases. CDR3 sequence: CASSLHTVANTGELFF. DNA for the CDR3: TGTGCCAGCAGCTTACATACGGTCGCGAACACCGGGGAGCTGTTTTTT.

The genes are TRBV4-1 and TRBJ2-5, with 12 bases aligning to TRBD2. Germline V gene sequence: CDR1 MGHRA, CDR2 YSYEKL. CDR3 size: 16 residues. J gave up 5 bases and V 4 bases, and 8 bases lay outside the gene matches. The CDR3 DNA reads TGCGCCAGCAGCCGATCACTAGCGGGGGGCCGCGAGACCCAGTACTTC. Translating gives CASSRSLAGGRETQYF.

CDR3 coding DNA: TGTGCCATCAGTGTGCCCGGGACAGCCCGGGGGTCCGACACCATATATTTT. It yields the protein CAISVPGTARGSDTIYF. The genes are TRBV10-3 and TRBJ1-3; TRBD1 matches at 7 bases. Trimming removed 4 bases from V and 8 bases from J; junction bases left unmatched: 17. Germline V lookup: CDR1 ENHRY, CDR2 SYGVKD. The CDR3 totals 17 residues.

The chain combines TRBV19 with TRBJ2-3; TRBD2 matches 9 bases. Germline CDR1 reads LNHDA; CDR2 reads SQIVND (reference sequence). The V gene end was trimmed by 10 bases and the J gene end by 4 bases; junction bases not matched to a gene: 9. The CDR3 runs 14 residues. The DNA for the CDR3 is TGTGCCATTTCAGGAGCGGGGGGCCCAGATACGCAGTATTTT. Its translation: CAISGAGGPDTQYF.

The chain uses TRBV27 and TRBJ2-3, with 11 bases matching TRBD1. The length of the CDR3 is 16 residues. CDR1 MNHEY and CDR2 SMNVEV come from the germline V gene (reference sequence). Germline trimming cut 10 bases from V and 5 bases from J; bases unmatched to any gene: 14. The CDR3 loop is CATGKNRDRGKDTQYF. The DNA for the CDR3 is TGTGCCACGGGAAAAAACCGGGACAGGGGGAAAGATACGCAGTATTTT.

V usage is TRBV6-2 or TRBV6-3 and J usage is TRBJ1-4; unclear D gene. Trimming took off 2 bases at V and 8 bases at J, with 15 bases between the two ends. CDR3 length equals 15 residues. Germline CDR1 reads MNHEY; CDR2 reads SVGEGT. As DNA, the CDR3 is TGTGCCAGCAGTTACGCGCCGGGGAGAGACGAAAAACTGTTTTTT. Protein: CASSYAPGRDEKLFF.

This chain links TRBV7-3 with TRBJ2-1; 8 nucleotides line up with TRBD1. Trimming removed 6 bases from V and 2 bases from J; junction bases left unmatched: 3. The CDR3 covers 14 residues. Germline V lookup: CDR1 SGHTA, CDR2 FQGTGA. CDR3 region: CASSPQGAYNEQFF. The CDR3 DNA reads TGTGCCAGCAGTCCACAGGGGGCCTACAATGAGCAGTTCTTC. Filled out from reference TRBV7-3 and TRBJ2-1, the complete variable domain reads GAGVSQTPSNKVTEKGKYVELRCDPISGHTALYWYRQSLGQGPEFLIYFQGTGAADDSGLPNDRFFAVRPEGSVSTLKIQRTERGDSAVYLCASSPQGAYNEQFFGPGTRLTVL.